The present entry profiles one T cell receptor (beta chain) with its context. The antigen is not known. Using immunoSEQ multiplex PCR, the repertoire was profiled, and TCRdb retains in-frame clones only, with some absent. The data contain approximately 110,000 clones, approximately 88% of them singletons. This specimen belongs to a study of T cell responses to AZD1222 COVID-19 vaccine. General study points: Repertoires were obtained only post-peak T cell response. Seropositive status at baseline applied to only five or six AZD1222 recipients. The study found vaccine-associated CD4 TCRs spanning spike, dominant at 160-218 and 743-854. Donors, mostly white British, included more females; clonal diversity was possibly underestimated.

Germline assignment: CDR1 SGHKS and CDR2 YYEKEE (reference sequence). V was pared by 4 bases and J by 8 bases, with 7 bases of the junction left unmatched. The CDR3 spans 14 residues. The gene calls are TRBV5-5 and TRBJ2-4; 9 bases line up with TRBD2. This sample comprised peripheral blood, obtained on day 0 of AZD1222 vaccination. The receptor comes from an adult in good health. The CDR3 loop reads CASSLREGGYIQYF. The CDR3 DNA is TGTGCCAGCAGCCTGCGGGAGGGCGGGTACATTCAGTACTTC.